This T cell receptor beta chain was recovered during a study of a mutant IDH1 vaccine in newly diagnosed glioma. Overall study: Once 4-6 weeks had passed after radiotherapy alone, vaccination started, or it started with temozolomide cycles. General study findings and limits: The occurrence of vaccine-induced immune responses was seen in around 93% of patients.

The protocol was immunoSEQ multiplex PCR, while the TCRdb copy is restricted to in-frame clones and leaves out a portion. The sample yields just over 35,000 clones, about 80% seen once. Regarding this clone: The target antigen is unknown.

Germline assignment: CDR1 PRHDT and CDR2 FYEKMQ (reference sequence). After removal of 5 bases from V and 1 base from J, the junction contained 3 bases not matched to a gene. There are 15 residues in the CDR3. Sample time point: week 11, during vaccination. What each vaccine dose contained was 300 ug of mutant IDH1 20-mer peptide, accompanied by topical imiquimod. Sequenced here: peripheral blood mononuclear cells (PBMCs), sampled from a glioma patient whose treatment included an IDH1 peptide vaccine. The TCR originated in a woman aged 30 to 39 with glioma. Some clones in this sample may be carry-over from other donors' samples. The V call is TRBV13, the J call TRBJ2-1; TRBD2 aligns across 9 bases. CDR3 bases: TGTGCCAGCAGCCTAGCGGGGAGATCCTACAATGAGCAGTTCTTC. It is translated as CASSLAGRSYNEQFF. The variable domain in full, completed from reference TRBV13 and TRBJ2-1, reads AAGVIQSPRHLIKEKRETATLKCYPIPRHDTVYWYQQGPGQDPQFLISFYEKMQSDKGSIPDRFSAQQFSDYHSELNMSSLELGDSALYFCASSLAGRSYNEQFFGPGTRLTVL.